This T cell receptor beta chain was captured by sequencing in a study of T cell changes during pregnancy in multiple sclerosis. Germline assignment: CDR1 SNHLY and CDR2 FYNNEI. V lost 6 bases, J lost 0 bases, and 5 bases stayed unmatched. CDR3 length: 15 residues. Assay: immunoSEQ multiplex PCR; the TCRdb copy retains only in-frame clones and omits some. Of over 85,000 clones listed, 75% to 95% are singletons. This specimen consisted of peripheral blood, obtained in the second trimester of pregnancy. V is TRBV2 and J is TRBJ1-5; 7 positions match TRBD1. This TCR was recovered from a female donor in good health, enrolled as a control in a pregnancy study. The DNA of the CDR3 is TGTGCCAGCAGAAAACAGGGGCTTAGCAATCAGCCCCAGCATTTT. It yields the protein CASRKQGLSNQPQHF.